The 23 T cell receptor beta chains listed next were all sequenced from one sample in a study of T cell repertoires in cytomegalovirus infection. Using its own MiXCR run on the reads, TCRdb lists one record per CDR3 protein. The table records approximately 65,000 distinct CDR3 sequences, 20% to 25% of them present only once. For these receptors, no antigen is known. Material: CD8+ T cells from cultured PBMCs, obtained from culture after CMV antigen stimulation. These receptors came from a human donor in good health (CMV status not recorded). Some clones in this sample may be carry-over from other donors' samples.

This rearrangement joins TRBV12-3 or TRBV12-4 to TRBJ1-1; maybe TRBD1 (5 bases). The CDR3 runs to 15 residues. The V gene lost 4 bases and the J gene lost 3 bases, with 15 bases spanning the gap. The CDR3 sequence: CASSSKFRGDTEAFF. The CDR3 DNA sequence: TGTGCCAGCAGTTCTAAATTTCGGGGGGACACTGAAGCTTTCTTT.

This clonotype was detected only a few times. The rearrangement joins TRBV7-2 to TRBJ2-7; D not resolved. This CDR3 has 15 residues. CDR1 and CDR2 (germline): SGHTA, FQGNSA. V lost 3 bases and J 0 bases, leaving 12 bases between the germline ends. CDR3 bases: TGTGCCAGCAGCTTGATACGTACGAGCTCCTACGAGCAGTACTTC. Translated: CASSLIRTSSYEQYF.

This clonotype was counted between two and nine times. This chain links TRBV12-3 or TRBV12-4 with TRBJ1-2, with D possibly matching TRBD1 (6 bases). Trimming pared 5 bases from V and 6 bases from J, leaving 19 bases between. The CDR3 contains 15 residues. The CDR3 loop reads CASSLGVTDRNGYTF. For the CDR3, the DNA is TGTGCCAGCAGTCTGGGGGTGACGGACAGAAATGGCTACACCTTC.

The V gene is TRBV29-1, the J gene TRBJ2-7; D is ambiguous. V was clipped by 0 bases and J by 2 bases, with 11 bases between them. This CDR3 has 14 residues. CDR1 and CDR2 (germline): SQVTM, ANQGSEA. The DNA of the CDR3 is TGCAGCGTTGAAGATAGGAAACAGACCTACGAGCAGTACTTC. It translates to CSVEDRKQTYEQYF.

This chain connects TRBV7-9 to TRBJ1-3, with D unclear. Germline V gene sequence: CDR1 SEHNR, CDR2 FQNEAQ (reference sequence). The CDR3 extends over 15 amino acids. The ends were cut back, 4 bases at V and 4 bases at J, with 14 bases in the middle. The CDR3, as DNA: TGTGCCAGCAGCTCCGGACCGTTGGCGGGAAACACCATATATTTT. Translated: CASSSGPLAGNTIYF. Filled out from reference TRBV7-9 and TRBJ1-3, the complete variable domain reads DTGVSQNPRHKITKRGQNVTFRCDPISEHNRLYWYRQTLGQGPEFLTYFQNEAQLEKSRLLSDRFSAERPKGSFSTLEIQRTEQGDSAMYLCASSSGPLAGNTIYFGEGSWLTVV.

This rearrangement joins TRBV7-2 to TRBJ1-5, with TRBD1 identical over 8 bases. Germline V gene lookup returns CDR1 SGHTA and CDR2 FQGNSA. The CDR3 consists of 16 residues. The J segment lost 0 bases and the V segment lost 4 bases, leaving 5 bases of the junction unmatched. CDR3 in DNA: TGTGCCAGCAGCTATAGGACAGGGAGTAGCAATCAGCCCCAGCATTTT. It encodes CASSYRTGSSNQPQHF. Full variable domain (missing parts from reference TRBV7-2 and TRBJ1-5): GAGVSQSPSNKVTEKGKDVELRCDPISGHTALYWYRQSLGQGLEFLIYFQGNSAPDKSGLPSDRFSAERTGGSVSTLTIQRTQQEDSAVYLCASSYRTGSSNQPQHFGDGTRLSIL.

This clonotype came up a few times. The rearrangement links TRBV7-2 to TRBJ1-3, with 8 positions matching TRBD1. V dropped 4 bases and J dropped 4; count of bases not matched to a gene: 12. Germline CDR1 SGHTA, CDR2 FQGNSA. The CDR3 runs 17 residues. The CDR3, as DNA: TGTGCCAGCAGCTCCCTGGACAGGGCGCTTACGGGAAACACCATATATTTT. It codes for CASSSLDRALTGNTIYF.

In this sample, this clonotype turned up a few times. CDR3 residues: CASSSYRQGARILSSGNTIYF. The CDR3 DNA reads TGTGCCAGCAGCTCATATCGACAGGGGGCCCGAATATTAAGCTCTGGAAACACCATATATTTT. The chain couples TRBV11-3 to TRBJ1-3, with 10 bases matching TRBD1. The CDR3 sequence is 21 residues long. Germline V gene lookup returns CDR1 SGHNT and CDR2 YENEEA. The V and J ends lost 4 bases and 0 bases, in that order; junction bases with no gene match: 18.

Here the CDR3 reads CASRKGPRETQYF. Written as DNA, the CDR3 is TGTGCCAGCAGAAAAGGGCCCAGGGAGACCCAGTACTTC. The chain couples TRBV6-5 to TRBJ2-5; D not certain. The CDR3 has 13 residues. The ends were cut back, 6 bases at V and 5 bases at J, with 13 bases in the middle. The V gene's germline CDR1 is MNHEY and CDR2 SVGAGI.

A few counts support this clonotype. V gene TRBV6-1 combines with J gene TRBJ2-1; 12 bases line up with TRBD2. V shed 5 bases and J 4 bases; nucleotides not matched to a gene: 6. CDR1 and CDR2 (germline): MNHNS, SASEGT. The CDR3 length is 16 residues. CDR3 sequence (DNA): TGTGCCAGCAGTTCTCCCCTAGCGGGGGGGTACAATGAGCAGTTCTTC. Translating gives CASSSPLAGGYNEQFF.

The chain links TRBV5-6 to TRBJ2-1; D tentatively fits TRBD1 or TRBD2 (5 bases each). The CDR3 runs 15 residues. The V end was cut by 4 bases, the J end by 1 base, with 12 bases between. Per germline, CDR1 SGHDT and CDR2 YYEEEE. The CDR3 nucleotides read TGTGCCAGCAGCCCTGGGTGGGGGTCCTACAATGAGCAGTTCTTC. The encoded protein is CASSPGWGSYNEQFF.

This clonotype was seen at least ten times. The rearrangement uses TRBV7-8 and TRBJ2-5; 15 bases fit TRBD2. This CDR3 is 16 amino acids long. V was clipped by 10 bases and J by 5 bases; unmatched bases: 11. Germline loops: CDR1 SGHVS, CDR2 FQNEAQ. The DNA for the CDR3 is TGTGCCACCCGGACTAGCGGGGGGGCCGGGGAGGAGACCCAGTACTTC. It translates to CATRTSGGAGEETQYF.

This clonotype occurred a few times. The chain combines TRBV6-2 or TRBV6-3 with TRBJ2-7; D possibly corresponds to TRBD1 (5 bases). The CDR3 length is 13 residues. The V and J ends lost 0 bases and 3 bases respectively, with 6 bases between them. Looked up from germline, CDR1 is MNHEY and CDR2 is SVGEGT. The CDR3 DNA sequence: TGTGCCAGCAGTTACTCCGACAGCTACGAGCAGTACTTC. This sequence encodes CASSYSDSYEQYF.

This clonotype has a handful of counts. The CDR3 coding sequence is TGTGCCAGCAGCTTAGCACAGGGAATCTCGAATGAGCAGTTCTTC. Protein product: CASSLAQGISNEQFF. The chain is built from TRBV11-2 and TRBJ2-1; a possible D gene is TRBD1 (6 bases). CDR1 is SGHAT and CDR2 is FQNNGV in the germline V gene. Trimming shortened V by 1 base and J by 7 bases, and 14 bases separated the two germline ends. The CDR3 runs to 15 residues.

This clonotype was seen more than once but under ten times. The CDR3 DNA reads TGCGCCAGCAGCCAAAAGCCTTTTCCGTCGGCGGGAGTTGGCACTGAAGCTTTCTTT. Translation gives CASSQKPFPSAGVGTEAFF. This chain uses TRBV4-3 with TRBJ1-1; D uncertain. This CDR3 is built from 19 residues. Trimming pared 2 bases from V and 4 bases from J, leaving 26 bases between. Germline V CDR1 and CDR2: LGHNA, YSLEER.

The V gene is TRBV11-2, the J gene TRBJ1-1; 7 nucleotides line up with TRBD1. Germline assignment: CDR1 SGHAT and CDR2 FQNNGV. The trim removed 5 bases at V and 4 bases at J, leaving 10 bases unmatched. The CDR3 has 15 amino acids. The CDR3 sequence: CASSQGGLIGTEAFF. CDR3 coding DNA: TGTGCCAGCAGCCAGGGGGGGCTTATCGGCACTGAAGCTTTCTTT.

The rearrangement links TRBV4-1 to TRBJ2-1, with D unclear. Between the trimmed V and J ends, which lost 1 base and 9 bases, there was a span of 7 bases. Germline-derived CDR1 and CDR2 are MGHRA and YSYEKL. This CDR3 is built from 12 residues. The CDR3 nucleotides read TGCGCCAGCAGCCAAGGAACTGGTGAGCAGTTCTTC. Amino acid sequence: CASSQGTGEQFF.

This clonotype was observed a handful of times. In nucleotides, the CDR3 is TGTGCCAGCAGTTTCGAAAGGAACACTGAAGCTTTCTTT. Protein: CASSFERNTEAFF. The chain employs TRBV6-2 or TRBV6-3 and TRBJ1-1; no clear D. From germline, CDR1 is MNHEY and CDR2 SVGEGT. V lost 4 bases and J lost 1, with 7 bases in between. The CDR3 runs to 13 residues.

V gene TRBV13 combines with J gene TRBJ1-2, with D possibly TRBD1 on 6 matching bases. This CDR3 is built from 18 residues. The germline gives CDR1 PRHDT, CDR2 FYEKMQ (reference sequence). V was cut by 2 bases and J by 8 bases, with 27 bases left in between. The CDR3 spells CASSLRGTPGEFTTGYTF. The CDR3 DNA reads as TGTGCCAGCAGCTTACGAGGGACACCCGGAGAGTTTACTACGGGCTACACCTTC.

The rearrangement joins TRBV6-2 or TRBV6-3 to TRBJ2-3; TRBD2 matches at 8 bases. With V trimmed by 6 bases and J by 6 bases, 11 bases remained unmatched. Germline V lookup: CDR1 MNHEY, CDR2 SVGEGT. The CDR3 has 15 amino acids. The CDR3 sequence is CASRVLAGGRDTQYF. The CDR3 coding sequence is TGTGCCAGCAGGGTACTGGCGGGGGGTCGGGATACGCAGTATTTT.

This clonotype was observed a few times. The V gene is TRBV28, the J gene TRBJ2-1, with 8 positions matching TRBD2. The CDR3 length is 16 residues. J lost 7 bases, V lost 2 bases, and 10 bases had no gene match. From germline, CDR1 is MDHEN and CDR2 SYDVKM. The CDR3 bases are TGTGCCAGCAGTTTAACGGTCGGGGGGGACGGGAATGAGCAGTTCTTC. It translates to CASSLTVGGDGNEQFF.

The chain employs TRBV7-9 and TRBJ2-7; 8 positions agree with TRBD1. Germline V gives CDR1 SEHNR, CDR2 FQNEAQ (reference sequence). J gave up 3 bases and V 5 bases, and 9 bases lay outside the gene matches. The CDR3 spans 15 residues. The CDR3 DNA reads TGTGCCAGCAGCCCGCGTGAGGACAGGGACTACGAGCAGTACTTC. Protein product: CASSPREDRDYEQYF.

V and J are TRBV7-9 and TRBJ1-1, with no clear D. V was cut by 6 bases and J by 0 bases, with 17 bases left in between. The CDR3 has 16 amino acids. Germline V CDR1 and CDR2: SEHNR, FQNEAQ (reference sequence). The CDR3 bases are TGTGCCAGCAGTGAAATAGTGGGCCTCGTGAACACTGAAGCTTTCTTT. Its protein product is CASSEIVGLVNTEAFF.